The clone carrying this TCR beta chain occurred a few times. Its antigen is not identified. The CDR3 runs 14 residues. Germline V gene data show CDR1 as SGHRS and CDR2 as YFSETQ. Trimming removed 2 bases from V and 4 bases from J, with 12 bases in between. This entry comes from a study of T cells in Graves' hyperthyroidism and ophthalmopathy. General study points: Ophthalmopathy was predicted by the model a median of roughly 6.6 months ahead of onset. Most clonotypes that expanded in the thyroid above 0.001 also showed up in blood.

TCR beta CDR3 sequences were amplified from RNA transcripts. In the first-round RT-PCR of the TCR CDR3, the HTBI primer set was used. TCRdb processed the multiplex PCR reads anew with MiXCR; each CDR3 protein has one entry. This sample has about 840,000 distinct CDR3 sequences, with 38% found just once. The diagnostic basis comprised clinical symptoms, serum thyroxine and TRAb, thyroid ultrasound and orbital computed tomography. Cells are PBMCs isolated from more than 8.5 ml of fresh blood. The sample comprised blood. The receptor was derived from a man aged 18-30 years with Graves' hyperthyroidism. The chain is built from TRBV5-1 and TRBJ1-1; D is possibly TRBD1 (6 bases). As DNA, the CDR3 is TGCGCCAGCAGCTTTAAGCAGGGGAGCACTGAAGCTTTCTTT. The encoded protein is CASSFKQGSTEAFF.